Only a few counts were recorded for the clone carrying this T cell receptor (beta chain). The antigen remains undetermined. The data were taken from a study of blood T cells in healthy people across ages. General study results and limits: Among long-lived donors, naive CD4+ cells were more numerous and diversity higher than in aged donors. Calculation of diversity from one million T cells yielded estimates considered to be underestimates.

The J segment lost 3 bases and the V segment lost 0 bases, leaving 6 bases of the junction unmatched. The length of the CDR3 is 17 residues. In germline, CDR1 is SGDLS, CDR2 YYNGEE. Primed by a sample-barcoded 5' primer and a J-beta primer mix, a second PCR proceeded for 7 to 11 cycles. Using its own MiXCR run on the 5' RACE reads, TCRdb lists one record per CDR3 protein. Of about 780,000 distinct CDR3 sequences in the sample, around 50% were seen once. The V and J genes are TRBV9 and TRBJ2-3, with 11 bases aligning to TRBD2. Sample: blood. The clonotype originates from a man older than 75 in good health. CDR3 bases: TGTGCCAGCAGCGTAGTGGGACTAGCGGATTCAACAGATACGCAGTATTTT. Its translation: CASSVVGLADSTDTQYF.